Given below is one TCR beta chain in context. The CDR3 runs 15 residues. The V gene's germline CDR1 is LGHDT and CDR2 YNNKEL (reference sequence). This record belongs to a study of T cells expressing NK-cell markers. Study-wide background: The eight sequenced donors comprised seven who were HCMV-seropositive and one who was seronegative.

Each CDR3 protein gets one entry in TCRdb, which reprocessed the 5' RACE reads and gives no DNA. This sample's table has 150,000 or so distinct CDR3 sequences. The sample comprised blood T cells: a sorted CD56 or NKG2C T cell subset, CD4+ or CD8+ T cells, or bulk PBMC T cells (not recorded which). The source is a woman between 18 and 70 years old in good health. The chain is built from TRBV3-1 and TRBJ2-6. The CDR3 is CASSRTGVGANVLTF.